The source of this TCR beta chain is a study of blood T cell repertoires in COVID-19. V was clipped by 8 bases and J by 7 bases, with 15 bases between them. Germline V gene sequence: CDR1 LNHDA, CDR2 SQIVND (reference sequence). This CDR3 has 13 amino acids. Here immunoSEQ multiplex PCR was the method, and the copy in TCRdb shows in-frame clones only, minus some. Among roughly 250,000 clones, more than 70% were seen once, and the ten largest hold around 2%. The sample consisted of peripheral blood. The J gene is TRBJ1-5, the V gene TRBV19; D possibly corresponds to TRBD1 (5 bases). This receptor was obtained from a woman between 40 and 55 years old who had recovered from COVID-19. The CDR3 sequence: CASGRDSVQPQHF. The CDR3, as DNA: TGTGCCAGTGGCCGGGACTCCGTACAGCCCCAGCATTTT.